A selection of T cell receptor beta chains follows, all from one sample in a study of early T cells in non-severe SARS-CoV-2 infection. TCRdb fed the 5' RACE reads into MiXCR, producing one record per CDR3 protein. The sample has 83,000 or so distinct CDR3 sequences, about 10% seen once. This specimen was whole blood, taken at baseline. These receptors all come from an adult who was a healthcare worker with PCR-confirmed SARS-CoV-2 infection or an uninfected control (not recorded which). The CDR3 runs from the conserved cysteine through the conserved F or W. Each record gives: D gene, V gene, clone size, J gene, CDR3 DNA, CDR3 protein. The D gene is left open where the match is weak. Some rows have no size entry. The others give once, few or many, or a class for an expanded clone.

>TRBD2|TRBV29-1|many|TRBJ2-5
TGCAGCGTTGGGCTAGCGGATTTAAAGTACTTC
CSVGLADLKYF
>TRBD2|TRBV12-3/TRBV12-4|NA|TRBJ2-7
TGTGCCAGCAGTTTATCGTTAGCGGGAGGTTACGAGCAGTACTTC
CASSLSLAGGYEQYF
>NA|TRBV20-1|many|TRBJ2-7
TGCAGTGCTAGATTGACTATACCGGGCGGCGAGCAGTACTTC
CSARLTIPGGEQYF
>NA|TRBV5-6|few|TRBJ2-5
TGTGCCAGCAGTACGGGGACGGGACAAGAGACCCAGTACTTC
CASSTGTGQETQYF
>NA|TRBV4-1|many|TRBJ1-5
TGCGCCAGCAGCCAAGGATTGAACAATCAGCCCCAGCATTTT
CASSQGLNNQPQHF
>NA|TRBV6-6|few|TRBJ1-4
TGTGCCAGCAGCCACGGGACCGCTAATGAAAAACTGTTTTTT
CASSHGTANEKLFF
>NA|TRBV12-3/TRBV12-4|many|TRBJ2-5
TGTGCCAGCAGTTTATTCAGGGATCGAGAGACCCAGTACTTC
CASSLFRDRETQYF
>NA|TRBV10-3|NA|TRBJ2-5
TGTGCCATCAGTCCCGTTGGCGGCCCAGAGACCCAGTACTTC
CAISPVGGPETQYF
>TRBD2|TRBV4-1|few|TRBJ2-7
TGCGCCAGCAGCCAAGTTGCGGGAGCGACCTACGAGCAGTACTTC
CASSQVAGATYEQYF
>TRBD1|TRBV2|many|TRBJ2-1
TGTGCCAGCGAAAGACAGGGGTCCTACAATGAGCAGTTCTTC
CASERQGSYNEQFF
>NA|TRBV7-9|many|TRBJ2-5
TGTGCCAGCAGCTCAGACAGACAAGAGACCCAGTACTTC
CASSSDRQETQYF
>TRBD2|TRBV10-2|NA|TRBJ2-5
TGCGCCAGCCGACTAGGACTAGCGGGAGAAGAGACCCAGTACTTC
CASRLGLAGEETQYF
>NA|TRBV6-1|few|TRBJ1-5
TGTGCCAGCAGTGATGGGGGCGGGCAGCCCCAGCATTTT
CASSDGGGQPQHF
>NA|TRBV7-8|NA|TRBJ2-3
TGTGCCAGCACCATAAGGGCAGGGAACGCAGATACGCAGTATTTT
CASTIRAGNADTQYF
>NA|TRBV6-2/TRBV6-3|many|TRBJ2-5
TGTGCCAGCAGCCCTACCGACGAGACCCAGTACTTC
CASSPTDETQYF
>NA|TRBV7-3|many|TRBJ2-1
TGTGCCAGCAGCTCCGGGGGCGGAGGTGGGTACAATGAGCAGTTCTTC
CASSSGGGGGYNEQFF
>TRBD2|TRBV5-4|NA|TRBJ2-3
TGTGCCAGCAGCTTGGACCCAGCGGGAGGACCAGATACGCAGTATTTT
CASSLDPAGGPDTQYF
>NA|TRBV6-1|few|TRBJ1-1
TGTGCCAGCAGTCTGGACAGTATGAACACTGAAGCTTTCTTT
CASSLDSMNTEAFF
>NA|TRBV30|few|TRBJ2-7
TGTGCCTGGAGTGTGGACAGCCCCTACGAGCAGTACTTC
CAWSVDSPYEQYF
>NA|TRBV2|many|TRBJ2-5
TGTGCCAGCAGTACAGAAGTTGAGGAGACCCAGTACTTC
CASSTEVEETQYF
>NA|TRBV27|few|TRBJ2-1
TGTGCCAGCAGTTTATGGGGCAAGGTCAATGAGCAGTTCTTC
CASSLWGKVNEQFF
>NA|TRBV20-1|many|TRBJ2-3
TGCAGTGCTAGAGATTGGGGGGCTTTCACTAGCACAGATACGCAGTATTTT
CSARDWGAFTSTDTQYF
>NA|TRBV6-6|many|TRBJ2-5
TGTGCCAGCAGTTACCTGAGTCCTGGGGGGCGGAAGACCCAGTACTTC
CASSYLSPGGRKTQYF
>TRBD2|TRBV20-1|few|TRBJ2-1
TGCAGTGCTAGAGCCGGCACTAGCGGGAGGGCCATCAATGAGCAGTTCTTC
CSARAGTSGRAINEQFF
>NA|TRBV2|few|TRBJ2-1
TGTGCCAGCAGTGAAATGGACTCATACAATGAGCAGTTCTTC
CASSEMDSYNEQFF
>NA|TRBV7-9|NA|TRBJ1-1
TGTGCCAGCAGCTTAACTCTTGAAGCTTTCTTT
CASSLTLEAFF
>NA|TRBV27|few|TRBJ2-2
TGTGCCAGCAGTGCCTGGGACCGGCGGCTTATATCCGCGAACACCGGGGAGCTGTTTTTT
CASSAWDRRLISANTGELFF
>NA|TRBV28|NA|TRBJ2-7
TGTGCCAGCAGTGTATCCTGGGGTCGCCTAGACGAGCAGTACTTC
CASSVSWGRLDEQYF
>TRBD1|TRBV4-1|many|TRBJ2-5
TGCGCCAGCAGCCACCCGGGGACACAGGGGGAGACCCAGTACTTC
CASSHPGTQGETQYF
>NA|TRBV7-9|many|TRBJ2-1
TGTGCCAGCAGCTCCCGGGATGATGAGCAGTTCTTC
CASSSRDDEQFF
>NA|TRBV19|many|TRBJ1-5
TGTGCCAGTAGTACTCAGGGAAGGAGCAATCAGCCCCAGCATTTT
CASSTQGRSNQPQHF
>TRBD2|TRBV27|many|TRBJ2-5
TGTGCCAGCAGTTTGTCAGCGGGAGTATTAGAGACCCAGTACTTC
CASSLSAGVLETQYF
>NA|TRBV6-1|many|TRBJ1-1
TGTGCCAGCAGTGAAGCGCGGGGGGGGGCTGATGAAGCTTTCTTT
CASSEARGGADEAFF
>NA|TRBV20-1|many|TRBJ2-1
TGCAGTGCTAGGGAGGAGGGGACCTACAATGAGCAGTTCTTC
CSAREEGTYNEQFF
>NA|TRBV19|few|TRBJ2-1
TGTGCCTTCCCCACTACCCCGCGAGGGAGCCCCAATGAGCAGTTCTTC
CAFPTTPRGSPNEQFF
>NA|TRBV27|NA|TRBJ2-2
TGTGCCAGCAGTTTTGGGCGGCAGAACACCGGGGAGCTGTTTTTT
CASSFGRQNTGELFF
>TRBD1|TRBV19|many|TRBJ1-2
TGTGCCAGTAGTTTCGATCAGGGGGACTATGGCTACACCTTC
CASSFDQGDYGYTF
>NA|TRBV28|NA|TRBJ1-6
TGTGCCAGCAGAGGGGCTGCCTATAATTCACCCCTCCACTTT
CASRGAAYNSPLHF
>NA|TRBV27|NA|TRBJ1-5
TGTGCCAGCAAAACCCAGGGAAATGGCAATCAGCCCCAGCATTTT
CASKTQGNGNQPQHF
>NA|TRBV27|NA|TRBJ2-7
TGTGCCAGCAGTTTTGACGGGATGGGGCCCTACGAGCAGTACTTC
CASSFDGMGPYEQYF
>NA|TRBV28|NA|TRBJ2-3
TGTGCCACCGGAAGGAGGGGTTATACGCAGTATTTT
CATGRRGYTQYF
>NA|TRBV7-6|NA|TRBJ2-7
TGTGCCAGCAGCTTAGGCGGGGACAGCTCCTACGAGCAGTACTTC
CASSLGGDSSYEQYF
>NA|TRBV7-2|NA|TRBJ1-5
TGTGCCAGCAGCTTAGAGGCCAGGGACTATCAGCCCCAGCATTTT
CASSLEARDYQPQHF
>NA|TRBV10-3|NA|TRBJ1-2
TGTGCCATCATGGACCCCGCTGCGGGGAGGTCTCTGAGCGGCTACACCTTC
CAIMDPAAGRSLSGYTF
>TRBD2|TRBV5-6|many|TRBJ2-3
TGTGCCAGCAGCTTCAGCGGGAGGGCCCTGGGAGATACGCAGTATTTT
CASSFSGRALGDTQYF
>TRBD1|TRBV7-3|few|TRBJ1-1
TGTGCCAGCAGCTTATTGGGAGGGGGCGTCGGCACTGAAGCTTTCTTT
CASSLLGGGVGTEAFF
>NA|TRBV25-1|many|TRBJ2-5
TGTGCCAGCAGTGAAAGGGGGTATCAAGACTTC
CASSERGYQDF
>TRBD2|TRBV9|few|TRBJ2-7
TGTGCCAGCAGCGCCGGACTAGGGAGCTCCTACGAGCAGTACTTC
CASSAGLGSSYEQYF
>TRBD2|TRBV4-1|NA|TRBJ2-3
TGCGCCAGCAGCCAAGACGGGAGGGGAGATACGCAGTATTTT
CASSQDGRGDTQYF
>NA|TRBV27|few|TRBJ2-7
TGTGCCAGCAGACCTCCTGACCCCGCCTACGAGCAGTACTTC
CASRPPDPAYEQYF
>NA|TRBV10-3|few|TRBJ1-3
TGTGCCAGTTCGGACAGTCAGTCTGGAAACACCATATATTTT
CASSDSQSGNTIYF
>NA|TRBV6-1|NA|TRBJ2-4
TGTGCCAGCAGGACGGGAGAAGACAAAAACATTCAGTACTTC
CASRTGEDKNIQYF
>NA|TRBV20-1|few|TRBJ2-7
TGCAGTGCTACGCCCACCTACGAGCAGTACTTC
CSATPTYEQYF
>NA|TRBV5-1|NA|TRBJ2-5
TGCGCCAGCAGTGCGTCGGGGACGGGAAAGACCCAGTACTTC
CASSASGTGKTQYF
>NA|TRBV6-5|few|TRBJ1-1
TGTGCCAGCAGGGGGTTCAAGGGGACTGAAGCTTTCTTT
CASRGFKGTEAFF
>NA|TRBV10-3|many|TRBJ2-5
TGTGCCATCGCCTCCGGGGGACCCCAAGAGACCCAGTACTTC
CAIASGGPQETQYF
>TRBD2|TRBV12-3/TRBV12-4|NA|TRBJ2-1
TGTGCCAGCAGTTTCCTGGGCGGGAGACAATACAATGAGCAGTTCTTC
CASSFLGGRQYNEQFF
>NA|TRBV6-2/TRBV6-3|many|TRBJ2-5
TGTGCCAGCAGTTACCAGGGAGTGGAGACCCAGTACTTC
CASSYQGVETQYF
>NA|TRBV4-2|NA|TRBJ2-3
TGTGCCAGCAGCCAGGGCCCCTCGGGCGTCACAGATACGCAGTATTTT
CASSQGPSGVTDTQYF
>TRBD2|TRBV18|NA|TRBJ2-7
TGTGCCAGCTCACCACCGATGGCTAGCGGGGCAAAAGAGCAGTACTTC
CASSPPMASGAKEQYF